The 17 T cell receptor beta chains reported below all come from one sample, sequenced in a study of blood T cells in healthy people across ages. PCR was performed a second time for roughly 7 to 12 cycles using a sample-barcoded 5' primer and a J-beta primer mix. TCRdb called the 5' RACE reads again in MiXCR, with one record for every CDR3 protein. The sample has hundreds of thousands of distinct CDR3 sequences, 55% to 75% seen once. Material for sequencing was blood. These receptor sequences come from a man under 40 in good health.

The rearrangement uses TRBV7-8 and TRBJ2-5; either TRBD1 or TRBD2 may fit D (7 bases each). Deletions cut 5 bases from V and 5 bases from J, with 27 bases between. Germline V gene data show CDR1 as SGHVS and CDR2 as FQNEAQ. CDR3 size: 18 residues. Here the CDR3 DNA reads TGTGCCAGCAGCACAAACCGTCTGGGGACAGCGGGGACGGAGACCCAGTACTTC. This codes for CASSTNRLGTAGTETQYF.

V gene TRBV5-1 combines with J gene TRBJ2-5; tentatively, D is TRBD2 (6 bases). The DNA end favors TRBJ2-7, so the J call may be wrong. The length of the CDR3 is 14 residues. CDR1 and CDR2 from the germline V gene are SGHRS and YFSETQ. CDR3 residues: CASKATGLKSEQYF. The CDR3, as DNA: TGCGCCAGCAAAGCCACGGGACTCAAGTCCGAGCAGTACTTC.

V and J are TRBV20-1 and TRBJ2-7; 7 nucleotides line up with TRBD2. Germline assignment: CDR1 DFQATT and CDR2 SNEGSKA (reference sequence). CDR3 length: 19 amino acids. V lost 0 bases, J lost 3 bases, and 20 bases stayed unmatched. The chain's CDR3 is CSARDSVPRVTSEFYEQYF. The CDR3, as DNA: TGCAGTGCTAGAGATTCTGTCCCCAGAGTAACTAGCGAATTCTACGAGCAGTACTTC.

The chain recombines TRBV5-1 with TRBJ2-1, with D uncertain. The V gene's germline CDR1 is SGHRS and CDR2 YFSETQ. Trimming pared 1 base from V and 6 bases from J, leaving 20 bases between. The CDR3 consists of 17 residues. The CDR3 region is CASSLNPPDSAFNEQFF. The CDR3 nucleotides read TGCGCCAGCAGCTTGAATCCCCCGGATTCTGCCTTCAATGAGCAGTTCTTC.

V gene TRBV20-1 combines with J gene TRBJ2-1, with unresolved D. Trimming removed 5 bases from V and 10 bases from J, with 9 bases in between. CDR3 length: 10 amino acids. Germline V lookup: CDR1 DFQATT, CDR2 SNEGSKA (reference sequence). This CDR3 reads CSAPTLEQFF. In DNA, the CDR3 is TGCAGTGCTCCCACACTCGAGCAGTTCTTC.

The gene calls are TRBV29-1 and TRBJ2-5, with 8 bases aligning to TRBD2. The DNA end is a closer match to TRBJ2-7, so the J assignment may be wrong. The CDR3 consists of 16 residues. Germline V gene sequence: CDR1 SQVTM, CDR2 ANQGSEA. The CDR3 DNA follows: TGCAGCGTTGAAGGCAAGACCGGGACTAGAGGCTACGAGCAGTACTTC. Translated: CSVEGKTGTRGYEQYF.

The chain employs TRBV10-2 and TRBJ1-4; 8 bases agree with TRBD1. Germline CDR1 reads WSHSY; CDR2 reads SAAADI. This CDR3 is built from 13 residues. J lost 11 bases, V lost 4 bases, and 6 bases had no gene match. The CDR3 DNA sequence: TGCGCCAGCAGTGCGGGACAGGAGGGGAAACTGTTTTTT. It specifies CASSAGQEGKLFF.

The chain has TRBV29-1 and TRBJ1-5; D call uncertain. The length of the CDR3 is 13 residues. Per the germline V gene, CDR1 is SQVTM and CDR2 is ANQGSEA. V was cut by 7 bases and J by 3 bases, with 13 bases left in between. This CDR3 is CSGVSTYNQPQHF. The DNA of the CDR3 is TGCAGCGGCGTAAGCACGTACAATCAGCCCCAGCATTTT.

V and J are TRBV3-1 and TRBJ2-7, with D perhaps TRBD2 (7 bases). The length of the CDR3 is 16 residues. The germline V and J ends were trimmed by 1 base and 0 bases, with 13 bases remaining between them. The germline CDR1 and CDR2 sequences are LGHDT and YNNKEL (reference sequence). The CDR3, as DNA: TGTGCCAGCAGCCAAGGGTGGGGGGGGCTCTCCTACGAGCAGTACTTC. This codes for CASSQGWGGLSYEQYF.

V gene TRBV5-1 combines with J gene TRBJ2-1; 7 positions match TRBD2. The V gene end was trimmed by 4 bases and the J gene end by 3 bases; junction bases not matched to a gene: 10. This CDR3 is 16 amino acids long. The V gene's germline CDR1 is SGHRS and CDR2 YFSETQ. CDR3 sequence (DNA): TGCGCCAGCAGCCCTCAGGGTGAGCGGGGCTACAATGAGCAGTTCTTC. Protein sequence: CASSPQGERGYNEQFF.

The V and J genes are TRBV2 and TRBJ2-3; D tentatively reads TRBD1 or TRBD2 (5 bases each). Trimming took off 8 bases at V and 0 bases at J, with 12 bases between the two ends. The CDR3 sequence is 14 residues long. The germline V gene encodes CDR1 SNHLY and CDR2 FYNNEI. Here the CDR3 reads CASVAGASTDTQYF. The CDR3, as DNA: TGTGCCAGCGTGGCCGGGGCTAGCACAGATACGCAGTATTTT.

V and J are TRBV7-9 and TRBJ2-4, with 7 bases that match TRBD1. The J call could be wrong; TRBJ2-7 is a better fit for the DNA end. This CDR3 contains 13 residues. The germline V gene has CDR1 SEHNR and CDR2 FQNEAQ (reference sequence). CDR3 in DNA: TGTGCCAGCAGCCCGGGACAGATCAACGAGCAGTACTTC. This encodes CASSPGQINEQYF.

CDR3 DNA: TGTGCCAGCAGTGGAACGTTGAGGAACACTGAAGCTTTCTTT. Its protein product is CASSGTLRNTEAFF. The chain joins TRBV6-4 to TRBJ1-1; D gene unclear. CDR1 is MRHNA and CDR2 is SNTAGT in the germline V gene. V shed 4 bases and J shed 1 base, with 10 bases lying between them. The CDR3 covers 14 residues.

The CDR3 loop reads CASAPGGVPQHEQFF. The CDR3 DNA reads as TGTGCTAGTGCCCCCGGCGGGGTACCTCAGCATGAGCAGTTCTTC. J is TRBJ2-1 and V is TRBV12-5; D perhaps matches TRBD2 (6 bases). Germline CDR1 and CDR2: LGHNT and FRNRAP. The CDR3 sequence is 15 residues long. Trimming left V 7 bases short and J 8 bases short, with 21 bases between.

The chain employs TRBV28 and TRBJ2-1; D remains ambiguous. The ends were cut back, 0 bases at V and 4 bases at J, with 22 bases in the middle. The CDR3 sequence is 19 residues long. CDR1 is MDHEN and CDR2 is SYDVKM in the germline V gene. DNA of the CDR3: TGTGCCAGCAGTTTATGGCTCTTGTTTGGACCGACCGGGTACAATGAGCAGTTCTTC. Protein: CASSLWLLFGPTGYNEQFF.

The rearrangement uses TRBV5-8 and TRBJ2-2, with D perhaps given as TRBD1 or TRBD2 (5 bases each). The CDR3 covers 14 residues. The germline V gene has CDR1 SGHTS and CDR2 YDEGEE. V was shortened by 10 bases and J by 0 bases, with 13 bases between the two germline ends. This CDR3 reads CASSRGPNTGELFF. The CDR3 region has the DNA TGTGCCTCGAGCCGGGGCCCGAACACCGGGGAGCTGTTTTTT.

The rearrangement links TRBV4-2 to TRBJ1-4; TRBD1 matches 7 bases. CDR3 length: 16 amino acids. Trimming removed 0 bases from V and 8 bases from J; junction bases left unmatched: 9. Germline CDR1 reads LGHNA; CDR2 reads YNFKEQ. In nucleotides, the CDR3 is TGTGCCAGCAGCCAAGATCAGGGGGAGGTTTCGGAAAAACTGTTTTTT. Translating gives CASSQDQGEVSEKLFF.